A single sample gave rise to the 6 T cell receptor beta chains below, sequenced in a study of T cell changes during pregnancy in multiple sclerosis. TCRdb's copy holds only in-frame clones and misses some; the assay was immunoSEQ multiplex PCR. This repertoire shows roughly 23,000 clones, about 89% found once; its top ten account for around 7%. The material was CD8+ T cells from peripheral blood mononuclear cells, obtained in the first trimester of pregnancy. Source of these receptors: a female donor with multiple sclerosis, enrolled in a pregnancy study.

This sequence joins TRBV19 and TRBJ2-1; 8 bases match TRBD2. The J segment lost 10 bases and the V segment lost 3 bases, leaving 8 bases of the junction unmatched. Germline CDR1 is LNHDA and CDR2 is SQIVND (reference sequence). This CDR3 region has 14 residues. The CDR3 region has the DNA TGTGCCAGTAGTATGAGCGGGAGTTTCCCCGAGCAGTTCTTC. It encodes CASSMSGSFPEQFF.

The V gene is TRBV15, the J gene TRBJ2-7; D gene unclear. Germline-derived CDR1 and CDR2 are LNHNV and YYDKDF (reference sequence). The CDR3 is 16 residues long. V was trimmed by 0 bases and J by 6 bases, leaving 18 bases between them. CDR3: CATSREEDLRLGEQYF. The CDR3 DNA reads as TGTGCCACCAGCAGAGAAGAGGATTTACGCTTGGGCGAGCAGTACTTC.

The rearrangement joins TRBV4-3 to TRBJ1-2, with 9 bases aligning to TRBD1. Looked up from germline, CDR1 is LGHNA and CDR2 is YSLEER. With V trimmed by 0 bases and J by 1 base, 0 bases remained unmatched. This CDR3 is built from 15 residues. The CDR3 is CASSQETGGNYGYTF. In DNA, the CDR3 is TGCGCCAGCAGCCAAGAGACAGGGGGTAACTATGGCTACACCTTC.

The chain couples TRBV11-2 to TRBJ2-1; 9 positions match TRBD1. Trimming removed 1 base from V and 7 bases from J; junction bases left unmatched: 2. The CDR3 loop spans 14 amino acids. Germline CDR1 SGHAT, CDR2 FQNNGV. CDR3 sequence: CASSLGGQGNEQFF. The CDR3 region has the DNA TGTGCCAGCAGCTTAGGAGGACAGGGGAATGAGCAGTTCTTC.

This sequence joins TRBV19 and TRBJ2-3; D gene uncertain. The CDR3 is 16 residues long. Germline V gene data show CDR1 as LNHDA and CDR2 as SQIVND (reference sequence). V shed 2 bases and J shed 5 bases, with 17 bases lying between them. The chain's CDR3 is CASSIMGPASKDTQYF. CDR3 in DNA: TGTGCCAGTAGTATAATGGGTCCAGCGTCAAAAGATACGCAGTATTTT.

This chain joins TRBV9 and TRBJ1-1, with D uncertain. CDR1 SGDLS and CDR2 YYNGEE come from the germline V gene. This CDR3 has 12 residues. V dropped 7 bases and J dropped 6 bases, with 13 bases sitting between them. Written as DNA, the CDR3 is TGTGCCAGCCGTGGGAGCAGCCCTGAAGCTTTCTTT. Translating gives CASRGSSPEAFF.